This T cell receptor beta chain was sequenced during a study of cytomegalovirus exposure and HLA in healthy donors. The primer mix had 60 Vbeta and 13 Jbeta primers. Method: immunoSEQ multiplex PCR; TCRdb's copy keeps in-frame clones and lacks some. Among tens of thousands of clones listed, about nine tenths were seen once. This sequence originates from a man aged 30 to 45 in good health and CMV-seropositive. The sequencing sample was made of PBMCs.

CDR3 sequence (DNA): TGTGCCTGGAGTGCAACAGGGGTGTCTGGGGAGACCCAGTACTTC. This codes for CAWSATGVSGETQYF. J is TRBJ2-5 and V is TRBV30, with TRBD1 matching 7 bases. Looked up from germline, CDR1 is GTSNPN and CDR2 is SVGIG (reference sequence). The CDR3 has 15 residues. The junction had 10 bases not matched to a gene; V was cut back by 1 base and J by 5 bases.